The next 27 T cell receptor beta chains were all read from a single sample in a study of T cell repertoires in ileal Crohn's disease. Assay used: immunoSEQ multiplex PCR; TCRdb lists only in-frame clones, some missing. Among about 5,000 clones listed, about four fifths were seen once. Sequencing used ileal tissue. The receptors shown here come from an adult with Crohn's disease.

V is TRBV7-2 and J is TRBJ2-7; 9 bases map to TRBD1. Germline assignment: CDR1 SGHTA and CDR2 FQGNSA. The CDR3 loop spans 14 amino acids. After removal of 4 bases from V and 3 bases from J, the junction contained 4 bases not matched to a gene. For the CDR3, the DNA is TGTGCCAGCAGCTCCCAGGGACAGGGCTACGAGCAGTACTTC. Amino acid sequence: CASSSQGQGYEQYF.

The rearrangement links TRBV30 to TRBJ1-5, with 9 bases fitting TRBD1. This CDR3 contains 14 residues. Germline V gene sequence: CDR1 GTSNPN, CDR2 SVGIG (reference sequence). J lost 7 bases, V lost 2 bases, and 6 bases had no gene match. The CDR3 region has the DNA TGTGCCTGGAGTTCCGGGACAGGGAACCAGCCCCAGCATTTT. It yields the protein CAWSSGTGNQPQHF.

The V call is TRBV18, the J call TRBJ2-2; the D gene is possibly TRBD1 (6 bases). Germline CDR1 KGHSH, CDR2 LQKENI. Trimming took off 4 bases at V and 0 bases at J, with 9 bases between the two ends. CDR3 length: 15 amino acids. CDR3 in DNA: TGTGCCAGCTCACTCGGACAGTCGAACACCGGGGAGCTGTTTTTT. Translated, it gives CASSLGQSNTGELFF.

This clone was seen only a few times. J is TRBJ2-7 and V is TRBV4-2, with a tentative D call TRBD2 (6 bases). V lost 0 bases and J lost 3, with 15 bases in between. Germline V gene data show CDR1 as LGHNA and CDR2 as YNFKEQ. The CDR3 is 16 residues long. In DNA form, the CDR3 reads TGTGCCAGCAGCCAAGAAGGGCTAGCGATGTTCTACGAGCAGTACTTC. Amino acids: CASSQEGLAMFYEQYF.

J is TRBJ2-3 and V is TRBV7-2; D is ambiguous. Trimming took off 4 bases at V and 0 bases at J, with 8 bases between the two ends. From germline, CDR1 is SGHTA and CDR2 FQGNSA. CDR3 length equals 14 residues. The CDR3 spells CASSSYSSTDTQYF. In DNA, the CDR3 is TGTGCCAGCAGCTCTTACTCTAGCACAGATACGCAGTATTTT.

The chain uses TRBV19 and TRBJ2-3, with no clear D. The CDR3 loop spans 15 amino acids. V was shortened by 2 bases and J by 0 bases, with 9 bases between the two germline ends. CDR1 LNHDA and CDR2 SQIVND come from the germline V gene (reference sequence). The CDR3 loop is CASSISGMSTDTQYF. Written as DNA, the CDR3 is TGTGCCAGTAGTATATCAGGAATGAGCACAGATACGCAGTATTTT.

The chain uses TRBV28 and TRBJ1-4; 7 bases are shared with TRBD1. This CDR3 is 14 amino acids long. J lost 7 bases, V lost 3 bases, and 5 bases had no gene match. Per the germline V gene, CDR1 is MDHEN and CDR2 is SYDVKM. This chain's CDR3 is CASSLTGLREKLFF. The DNA for the CDR3 is TGTGCCAGCAGTTTGACAGGGTTACGTGAAAAACTGTTTTTT.

This chain uses TRBV6-5 with TRBJ2-7, with a possible D match to TRBD1 (6 bases). V was pared by 4 bases and J by 2 bases, with 9 bases between. The CDR3 has 13 amino acids. CDR1 is MNHEY, CDR2 SVGAGI, per germline. CDR3 in amino acids: CASSLDRTYEQYF. For the CDR3, the DNA is TGTGCCAGCAGTTTAGACAGGACCTACGAGCAGTACTTC.

This chain joins TRBV5-8 and TRBJ2-4, with 8 bases identical to TRBD1. Germline CDR1 is SGHTS and CDR2 is YDEGEE. With V trimmed by 0 bases and J by 0 bases, 2 bases remained unmatched. CDR3 length equals 16 residues. The CDR3 DNA is TGTGCCAGCAGCTTGGACAGGGGGATAGCCAAAAACATTCAGTACTTC. This codes for CASSLDRGIAKNIQYF.

The V and J genes are TRBV5-1 and TRBJ1-5, with 11 positions matching TRBD1. The CDR3 is 15 amino acids. V was pared by 4 bases and J by 4 bases, with 4 bases of the junction left unmatched. Germline CDR1 SGHRS, CDR2 YFSETQ. As DNA, the CDR3 is TGCGCCAGCAGCCCAGGACAGGGGGCGAATCAGCCCCAGCATTTT. As protein: CASSPGQGANQPQHF.

This chain uses TRBV19 with TRBJ2-5; D perhaps matches TRBD2 (6 bases). Gene TRBJ2-7 matches the end of the DNA better, so the J call may be wrong. CDR1 is LNHDA and CDR2 is SQIVND in the germline V gene (reference sequence). This CDR3 is built from 16 residues. The CDR3, as DNA: TGTGCCAGTAGTATCGGGGCGAGGACCGGGAGTGGCGAGCAGTACTTC. Protein sequence: CASSIGARTGSGEQYF.

The chain recombines TRBV29-1 with TRBJ1-5, with D possibly matching TRBD1 (6 bases). The CDR3 is made up of 12 amino acids. Germline CDR1 is SQVTM and CDR2 is ANQGSEA. Trimming removed 4 bases at V and 2 bases at J, with 6 bases between. The CDR3 reads CSVGGRNQPQHF. The CDR3 DNA sequence: TGCAGCGTTGGGGGGCGCAATCAGCCCCAGCATTTT.

This clone has a single count. The chain joins TRBV5-8 to TRBJ1-2; 8 bases are a match to TRBD1. J was trimmed by 4 bases and V by 1 base; bases with no gene match: 9. CDR3 length: 16 residues. The germline gives CDR1 SGHTS, CDR2 YDEGEE. The CDR3 DNA reads as TGTGCCAGCAGCTTGACCCGACAGGGGTCGACCTATGGCTACACCTTC. Residues: CASSLTRQGSTYGYTF.

The chain joins TRBV7-2 to TRBJ1-1; tentatively, D is TRBD1 (5 bases). The V gene lost 3 bases and the J gene lost 2 bases, with 13 bases spanning the gap. Germline V gene lookup returns CDR1 SGHTA and CDR2 FQGNSA. This CDR3 has 15 amino acids. CDR3: CASSLGQGINTEAFF. CDR3 in DNA: TGTGCCAGCAGCTTGGGCCAGGGAATTAACACTGAAGCTTTCTTT.

The chain couples TRBV11-2 to TRBJ1-1, with D perhaps matching TRBD1 (5 bases). The CDR3 loop spans 14 amino acids. Trimming cost V 4 bases and J 4 bases, with 13 bases left between them. Per the germline V gene, CDR1 is SGHAT and CDR2 is FQNNGV. CDR3 DNA: TGTGCCAGCAGCTCACAACCGGGGGGCACTGAAGCTTTCTTT. Amino acids: CASSSQPGGTEAFF.

This chain joins TRBV13 and TRBJ2-5, with TRBD2 matching 7 bases. This CDR3 is 16 amino acids long. The trim removed 1 base at V and 2 bases at J, leaving 7 bases unmatched. CDR1 is PRHDT and CDR2 is FYEKMQ in the germline V gene (reference sequence). CDR3 sequence (DNA): TGTGCCAGCAGCTTAGCGAGCGGGACTAAACAAGAGACCCAGTACTTC. This translates into CASSLASGTKQETQYF.

The chain couples TRBV27 to TRBJ2-1, with D possibly being TRBD1 (6 bases). The germline gives CDR1 MNHEY, CDR2 SMNVEV (reference sequence). V lost 2 bases to trimming and J lost 5 bases, with 28 bases between them. There are 20 residues in the CDR3. DNA of the CDR3: TGTGCCAGCAGTTTAAGGGGGTGGGTCGTCGGACAGAGATCCAACAATGAGCAGTTCTTC. Translating gives CASSLRGWVVGQRSNNEQFF.

This clone was recorded once. The V and J genes are TRBV30 and TRBJ2-2, with D maybe TRBD1 (6 bases). There are 14 residues in the CDR3. Germline lookup yields CDR1 GTSNPN and CDR2 SVGIG (reference sequence). Trimming pared 0 bases from V and 7 bases from J, leaving 12 bases between. CDR3 residues: CAWSVYRAGGELFF. The DNA of the CDR3 is TGTGCCTGGAGTGTCTACAGGGCCGGCGGGGAGCTGTTTTTT.

The rearrangement uses TRBV4-1 and TRBJ2-1; 10 bases agree with TRBD2. Unmatched junction bases numbered 10, after V lost 1 base and J lost 7 bases. The CDR3 has 17 amino acids. The germline CDR1 and CDR2 sequences are MGHRA and YSYEKL. The CDR3 nucleotides are TGCGCCAGCAGCCAAGCCTTCTCTAGCGGGAGTACGAATGAGCAGTTCTTC. Translated, it gives CASSQAFSSGSTNEQFF.

This chain's CDR3 is CASSLGLAGTQETQYF. In DNA, the CDR3 is TGTGCCAGCAGCTTAGGACTAGCGGGGACCCAAGAGACCCAGTACTTC. V and J are TRBV7-9 and TRBJ2-5; TRBD2 aligns across 11 bases. The germline gives CDR1 SEHNR, CDR2 FQNEAQ (reference sequence). This CDR3 has 16 residues. J lost 1 base, V lost 1 base, and 2 bases had no gene match.

V is TRBV10-1 and J is TRBJ1-2; D might be TRBD1 (5 bases). V gave up 3 bases and J gave up 7 bases, with 9 bases separating them. In germline, CDR1 is WNHNN, CDR2 SYGVQD (reference sequence). CDR3 size: 12 residues. CDR3 nucleotides: TGCGCCAGCAGTGATAGGGGAGGTGGCTACACCTTC. Translation: CASSDRGGGYTF.

The chain carries TRBV5-1 and TRBJ2-2; TRBD1 might be the D (5 bases). Germline V lookup: CDR1 SGHRS, CDR2 YFSETQ. There are 17 residues in the CDR3. V was clipped by 4 bases and J by 2 bases, with 18 bases between them. Here the CDR3 reads CASSILSGRVNTGELFF. The CDR3, as DNA: TGCGCCAGCAGCATTCTATCGGGCAGGGTTAACACCGGGGAGCTGTTTTTT.

The chain has TRBV11-2 and TRBJ1-2; a possible D gene is TRBD1 (5 bases). The CDR3 totals 14 residues. CDR1 SGHAT and CDR2 FQNNGV come from the germline V gene. V was pared by 6 bases and J by 8 bases, with 19 bases between. This CDR3 is CASSPAGGSGGYTF. For the CDR3, the DNA is TGTGCCAGCAGTCCCGCCGGGGGTTCCGGGGGCTACACCTTC.

This clone was recorded a few times. The V call is TRBV9, the J call TRBJ2-1; D perhaps matches TRBD2 (5 bases). Germline CDR1 SGDLS, CDR2 YYNGEE. V lost 3 bases, J lost 0 bases, and 13 bases lay in between. The CDR3 has 16 amino acids. CDR3 residues: CASSGGRDSSYNEQFF. In nucleotides, the CDR3 is TGTGCCAGCAGCGGAGGACGGGATAGCTCCTACAATGAGCAGTTCTTC.

The V and J genes are TRBV15 and TRBJ2-7, with D tentatively TRBD1 (5 bases). V dropped 1 base and J dropped 1 base, with 14 bases sitting between them. CDR3 length: 16 amino acids. The germline CDR1 and CDR2 sequences are LNHNV and YYDKDF (reference sequence). CDR3 DNA sequence: TGTGCCACCAGCAGAGTAAGGGGCATAGGTTCCTACGAGCAGTACTTC. Its translation: CATSRVRGIGSYEQYF.

CDR3 residues: CASSSTSGKYNEQFF. CDR3 nucleotides: TGTGCCAGCAGTTCGACTAGCGGGAAGTACAATGAGCAGTTCTTC. The genes are TRBV6-4 and TRBJ2-1; 11 bases line up with TRBD2. CDR3 length equals 15 residues. Germline values: CDR1 MRHNA, CDR2 SNTAGT. After removal of 5 bases from V and 4 bases from J, the junction contained 4 bases not matched to a gene.

The chain combines TRBV28 with TRBJ2-7, with TRBD1 matching over 9 bases. From germline, CDR1 is MDHEN and CDR2 SYDVKM. This CDR3 is built from 17 residues. V was pared by 2 bases and J by 5 bases, with 13 bases of the junction left unmatched. CDR3 region: CASSLSTWDRVLDEQYF. The CDR3 DNA sequence: TGTGCCAGCAGTTTAAGTACGTGGGACAGGGTATTAGACGAGCAGTACTTC.